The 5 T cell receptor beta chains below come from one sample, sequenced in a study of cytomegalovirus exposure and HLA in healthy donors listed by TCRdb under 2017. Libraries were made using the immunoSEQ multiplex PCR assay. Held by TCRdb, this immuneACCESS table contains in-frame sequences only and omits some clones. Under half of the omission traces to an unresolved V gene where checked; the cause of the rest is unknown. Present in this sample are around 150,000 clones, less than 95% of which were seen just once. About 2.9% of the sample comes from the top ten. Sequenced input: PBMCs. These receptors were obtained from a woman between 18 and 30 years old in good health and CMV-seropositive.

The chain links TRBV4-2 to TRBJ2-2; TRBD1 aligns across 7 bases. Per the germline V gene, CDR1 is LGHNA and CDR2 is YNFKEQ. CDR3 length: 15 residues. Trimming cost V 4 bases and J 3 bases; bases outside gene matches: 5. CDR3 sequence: CASSRPTGDTGELFF. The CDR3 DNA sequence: TGTGCCAGCAGCCGACCCACAGGGGACACCGGGGAGCTGTTTTTT.

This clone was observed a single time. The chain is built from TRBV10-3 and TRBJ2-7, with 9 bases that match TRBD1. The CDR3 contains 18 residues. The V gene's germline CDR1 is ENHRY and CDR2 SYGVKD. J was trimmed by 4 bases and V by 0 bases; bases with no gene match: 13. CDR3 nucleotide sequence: TGTGCCATCAGTGAGTCGACGGGGGTGGGGACAGGGTCTTACGAGCAGTACTTC. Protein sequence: CAISESTGVGTGSYEQYF.

CDR3 protein: CASSDVAGVYTQYF. CDR3 nucleotides: TGTGCCAGCAGTGACGTCGCAGGGGTATATACGCAGTATTTT. The genes are TRBV6-4 and TRBJ2-3, with D possibly matching TRBD1 (6 bases). V gave up 2 bases and J gave up 7 bases, with 13 bases separating them. Germline values: CDR1 MRHNA, CDR2 SNTAGT. CDR3 length: 14 residues.

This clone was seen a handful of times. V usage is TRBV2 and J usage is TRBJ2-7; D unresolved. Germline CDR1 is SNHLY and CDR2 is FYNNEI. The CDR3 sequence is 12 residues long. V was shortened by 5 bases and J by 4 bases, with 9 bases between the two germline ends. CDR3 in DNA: TGTGCCAGCAGTCAACTGAGTTACGAGCAGTACTTC. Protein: CASSQLSYEQYF.

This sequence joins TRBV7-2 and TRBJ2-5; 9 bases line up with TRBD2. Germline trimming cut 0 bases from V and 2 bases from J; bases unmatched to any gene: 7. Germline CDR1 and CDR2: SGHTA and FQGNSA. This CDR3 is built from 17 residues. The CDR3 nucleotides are TGTGCCAGCAGCTTAGCGTTGCTAGCGGGGTATCAAGAGACCCAGTACTTC. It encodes CASSLALLAGYQETQYF.